This TCR beta chain was profiled in a study of shared clonotypes between healthy human individuals (dated by TCRdb to about 2020). Regarding the research as a whole: The cohort comprised two women and a few men aged 18 to 49 years. To increase sequencing depth and limit assay-specific biases, different laboratories used diverse techniques to prepare libraries and sequence TCR repertoires. The study deeply sequenced blood TCR repertoires of five healthy adults to estimate repertoire size and the extent of clonotype sharing between individuals. Leukapheresis yielded between about 0.85 and 10 billion PBMCs per donor. On the study overall, not on this receptor specifically: The small number of donors limited the genetic and exposure-history diversity represented. Based on pairwise subsampling, the degree of clonotype sharing among donors was expected to be affected by sequencing depth. Only blood was sampled, and tissue TCR repertoires likely differ from those in blood.

The donors were healthy, HIV-negative adults who had no recently reported acute infections or vaccinations. Every donor was a Caucasian adult living in Nashville, Tennessee, USA. For unsorted samples, 75 million to 90 million PBMCs were counted and genomic DNA was extracted with the QIAamp DNA Blood Mini kit. After blood collection by leukapheresis, PBMCs were isolated using Ficoll-Histopaque density gradient centrifugation and then cryopreserved in the vapor phase of liquid nitrogen. CDR1 and CDR2, per the germline V gene (reference sequence), are LNHDA and SQIVND. Trimming leaves V shorter by 7 bases and J shorter by 6 bases, with the junction holding 6 bases beyond the gene matches. The CDR3 runs 13 residues from the cysteine to the phenylalanine. Of all the DNA, just the CDR3 is kept, 39 bases in frame from base 1. Concerning this clone itself: Its antigen remains unidentified. No base qualities exist here, and no much larger clone lies one base off it.

Using the deep immunoSEQ assay, TCR CDR3 regions were amplified from genomic DNA by multiplex PCR. Extracted genomic DNA from each cell subset was spread evenly across all wells of several immunoSEQ 96-well plates, with each plate serving as a replicate. For unsorted PBMC, approximately 290 ng of genomic DNA, equivalent to around 30,000 T cell genomes, went into each replicate PCR. Ten immunoSEQ deep assay plates were used to sequence unsorted PBMC genomic DNA. Purified libraries were measured with a Qubit 3.0 fluorometer, size-checked on a Bioanalyzer 2100, and measured again with the KAPA Library Quantification kit. Every immunoSEQ 96-well plate was sequenced on a dedicated single-read 150-cycle Illumina NextSeq 550 flow cell. In the authors' own workflow: Because the immunoSEQ output held only junctional sequences and lacked quality scores, the filtering could not match the filtering applied to full-length reads. Sequences were annotated with PyIR, a Python wrapper for IgBLAST v1.9, using IMGT germline references to assign V/J genes and CDR3. Reads were removed for weak V/J assignments (E-value above 1e-6), missing CDR3, stop codons, out-of-frame junctions, or ambiguous translated residues. A V3J clonotype was defined by an identical inferred V gene, J gene, and CDR3 amino acid sequence. The percentage overlap between two repertoires was calculated by dividing the number of shared unique clonotypes by the size of the smaller repertoire. Repertoire richness was assessed with RTK rarefaction, the Chao1 estimator, and Recon v2.1 estimates of unobserved clonotypes. The table comes from immuneACCESS by way of TCRdb, which keeps in-frame sequences with V and J called. Part of the clones is missing from these tables; in studies checked, under half for an unresolved V gene and the rest for unknown reasons. That table gives V, J and clone size, and the DNA gave D and trimming. The sample profile shows hundreds of thousands of clones; roughly 79% of them were found once. 9.5% to 15% of the sample goes to the ten largest clones.

The sequencing input was PBMCs. The TCR originated in a woman in her 40s in good health. Some clones in this sample may be carry-over from other donors' samples. The chain is encoded by TRBV19 joined to TRBJ1-5; 7 central bases correspond to TRBD1. The DNA sequence reads TGTGCCAGTAAAGAGGGGACAGCTCAGCCCCAGCATTTT. Its protein is CASKEGTAQPQHF. Full variable domain (CDR3 extended with the reference TRBV19 and TRBJ1-5 proteins): DGGITQSPKYLFRKEGQNVTLSCEQNLNHDAMYWYRQDPGQGLRLIYYSQIVNDFQKGDIAEGYSVSREKKESFPLTVTSAQKNPTAFYLCASKEGTAQPQHFGDGTRLSIL.